This paragraph reports one TCR beta chain. Its antigen is not known. The sample comes from a study of regulatory T cells in long-lasting Graves disease. Study-wide results and caveats: Graves' patients with persistent disease showed TCR diversity lower than patients newly diagnosed. With persistent disease, TRBV28, TRBJ1-2 and TRBJ2-5 were the favored segments.

Time point here: newly diagnosed GD, antithyroid drugs for less than 3 months. PBMC-derived RNA was used for the TCR library. Into tubes containing EDTA, approximately 8.9 milliliters of peripheral blood were drawn. This CDR3 has 14 amino acids. Germline-derived CDR1 and CDR2 are DFQATT and SNEGSKA (reference sequence). Trimming shortened V by 3 bases and J by 1 base, and 10 bases separated the two germline ends. Both iRepertoire HTBI primers and Arm-PCR of CDR3 regions were used to build the TCR beta libraries. TCRdb re-analysed the multiplex PCR reads in MiXCR, keeping a single row per CDR3 protein. The sample records about 440,000 distinct CDR3 sequences, less than 20% being singletons. This sample also belongs to another study, concerning T cells in Graves' hyperthyroidism and ophthalmopathy.

The chain carries TRBV20-1 and TRBJ1-5; no reliable D call. The sequencing here drew on peripheral blood mononuclear cells (PBMCs), taken at new diagnosis, from a patient treated with antithyroid drugs. This TCR derives from a young woman with Graves disease. This chain's CDR3 is CSASEGWSNQPQHF. The CDR3 nucleotides read TGCAGTGCTAGCGAGGGTTGGAGCAATCAGCCCCAGCATTTT.